Listed here are 3 T cell receptor beta chains from one sample, sequenced in a study of T cell changes during pregnancy in multiple sclerosis (dated by TCRdb to about 2019). The method behind the library was the immunoSEQ multiplex PCR assay. TCRdb limited this immuneACCESS table to in-frame rearrangements with V and J called. A share of clones is missing; checked studies link under half to unresolved V genes, and the rest is unexplained. This sample holds more than 70,000 clones; roughly 90% were observed only once. Around 1% of the sample is in the top ten clones. This specimen consisted of peripheral blood, obtained before pregnancy. All receptors derive from a female donor with multiple sclerosis, enrolled in a pregnancy study.

The chain has TRBV27 and TRBJ2-1; 7 bases map to TRBD1. Germline assignment: CDR1 MNHEY and CDR2 SMNVEV (reference sequence). Unmatched junction bases numbered 10, after V lost 10 bases and J lost 1 base. The CDR3 covers 15 residues. CDR3 sequence: CATNRGSASYNEQFF. In DNA, the CDR3 is TGTGCCACCAACAGGGGAAGCGCGTCCTACAATGAGCAGTTCTTC.

The chain employs TRBV7-9 and TRBJ2-3; the match to TRBD2 covers 7 bases. Trimming removed 6 bases from V and 5 bases from J; junction bases left unmatched: 8. From germline, CDR1 is SEHNR and CDR2 FQNEAQ (reference sequence). The CDR3 totals 14 residues. This chain's CDR3 is CASRVGDYGDTQYF. The CDR3 DNA reads TGTGCCAGCAGAGTAGGGGACTATGGAGATACGCAGTATTTT.

The chain has TRBV6-5 and TRBJ2-7; tentatively, D is TRBD1 (6 bases). V lost 2 bases, J lost 5 bases, and 16 bases lay in between. CDR1 MNHEY and CDR2 SVGAGI come from the germline V gene. The CDR3 has 15 residues. The CDR3 DNA follows: TGTGCCAGCAGTTACGGGGCAGGGGTGGTCCACGAGCAGTACTTC. Encoded protein: CASSYGAGVVHEQYF.